What follows are 11 T cell receptor beta chains derived from one specimen sequenced in a study of T cells in Graves' hyperthyroidism and ophthalmopathy. Amplification targeted TCR beta CDR3 regions from RNA transcripts. First-round RT-PCR of the TCR CDR3 relied on the HTBI primer set. From the multiplex PCR reads, TCRdb called clonotypes with MiXCR, one entry per CDR3 protein. Of hundreds of thousands of distinct CDR3 sequences in the sample, roughly 16% were seen once. Sequencing was performed on blood. These receptors were collected from a woman between 40 and 50 years old with Graves' ophthalmopathy.

A word on this clonotype: A much larger clone differs by one base, so this may be a read error. V usage is TRBV18 and J usage is TRBJ1-1; no definite D call. Germline V gives CDR1 KGHSH, CDR2 LQKENI. The CDR3 is made up of 15 amino acids. Trimming shortened V by 3 bases and J by 3 bases, and 14 bases separated the two germline ends. The CDR3: CASSPRVNADTEAFF. The CDR3 region has the DNA TGTGCCAGCTCACCTAGGGTTAATGCGGACACTGAAGCTTTCTTT.

This clonotype has ten or more counts. The chain is built from TRBV5-1 and TRBJ2-3; 7 positions match TRBD2. Germline V CDR1 and CDR2: SGHRS, YFSETQ. CDR3 length: 15 residues. J gave up 2 bases and V 4 bases, and 7 bases lay outside the gene matches. CDR3 sequence: CASSRLAQFTDTQYF. CDR3 bases: TGCGCCAGCAGCCGACTAGCTCAATTCACAGATACGCAGTATTTT. The complete variable domain, with remaining parts taken from reference TRBV5-1 and TRBJ2-3, reads KAGVTQTPRYLIKTRGQQVTLSCSPISGHRSVSWYQQTPGQGLQFLFEYFSETQRNKGNFPGRFSGRQFSNSRSEMNVSTLELGDSALYLCASSRLAQFTDTQYFGPGTRLTVL.

This clonotype has only a few counts. The junction and the germline gene differ at one end; a read error may be behind it. The chain links TRBV27 to TRBJ2-1, with 8 bases identical to TRBD2. This CDR3 contains 14 residues. Germline V lookup: CDR1 MNHEY, CDR2 SMNVEV (reference sequence). The CDR3 nucleotides are TGTGCCAGCAGTCCCAGCGGGGGCTACAATGAGCAGCTCTTC. Translating gives CASSPSGGYNEQLF.

This clonotype was seen many times. The chain has TRBV7-9 and TRBJ2-5, with 9 bases that match TRBD2. CDR3 length equals 15 residues. Germline assignment: CDR1 SEHNR and CDR2 FQNEAQ (reference sequence). The ends lost 4 bases at V and 1 base at J; junction bases unmatched: 4. Here the CDR3 DNA reads TGTGCCAGCAGCTACGCAGCGGGGGGCCAAGAGACCCAGTACTTC. This sequence encodes CASSYAAGGQETQYF.

The CDR3 here is CASSLVAGAGNTIYF. CDR3 DNA sequence: TGTGCCAGCAGCTTAGTAGCGGGGGCAGGAAACACCATATATTTT. The chain couples TRBV11-2 to TRBJ1-3; TRBD1 is a possible D gene (6 bases). Trimming took 1 base from V and 4 from J, leaving 11 bases between them. Germline V lookup: CDR1 SGHAT, CDR2 FQNNGV. The CDR3 totals 15 residues.

A few counts support this clonotype. This sequence joins TRBV11-2 and TRBJ1-2, with D maybe TRBD1 (6 bases). Between the trimmed V and J ends, which lost 4 bases and 4 bases, there was a span of 19 bases. CDR3 size: 16 residues. Per the germline V gene, CDR1 is SGHAT and CDR2 is FQNNGV. CDR3 region: CASSWYRMGGGYGYTF. In DNA form, the CDR3 reads TGTGCCAGCAGCTGGTATCGCATGGGGGGCGGCTATGGCTACACCTTC.

This clonotype was observed a few times. The gene calls are TRBV18 and TRBJ2-5; possibly TRBD1 for D (5 bases). Trimming stripped 6 bases from V and 5 bases from J, with 16 bases between. Germline CDR1 and CDR2: KGHSH and LQKENI. CDR3 size: 14 residues. The CDR3 is CASSVDSRVETQYF. CDR3 DNA: TGTGCCAGCTCGGTCGACAGTCGAGTGGAGACCCAGTACTTC.

The chain recombines TRBV19 with TRBJ2-1; TRBD1 matches 8 bases. CDR3 length: 15 amino acids. CDR1 LNHDA and CDR2 SQIVND come from the germline V gene (reference sequence). J was trimmed by 1 base and V by 7 bases; bases with no gene match: 6. The CDR3 sequence is CASTSWTGSYNEQFF. The CDR3 DNA is TGTGCCAGTACTTCTTGGACAGGGTCCTACAATGAGCAGTTCTTC.

The V gene is TRBV5-1, the J gene TRBJ2-4, with 8 positions matching TRBD1. The V and J ends lost 4 bases and 3 bases, in that order; junction bases with no gene match: 6. The germline gives CDR1 SGHRS, CDR2 YFSETQ. This CDR3 is 15 amino acids long. The CDR3 reads CASSPGQGGKNIQYF. Written as DNA, the CDR3 is TGCGCCAGCAGCCCAGGACAGGGCGGCAAAAACATTCAGTACTTC. The full variable domain, with the rest looked up from reference TRBV5-1 and TRBJ2-4, is KAGVTQTPRYLIKTRGQQVTLSCSPISGHRSVSWYQQTPGQGLQFLFEYFSETQRNKGNFPGRFSGRQFSNSRSEMNVSTLELGDSALYLCASSPGQGGKNIQYFGAGTRLSVL.

This clonotype was observed a few times. A much bigger clone sits one base away, suggesting this may be a read error. This rearrangement joins TRBV12-3 or TRBV12-4 to TRBJ2-7; unclear D gene. The CDR3 runs 12 residues. The CDR3 DNA reads as TGTGCCGGCAGTTTTGGGGAAACCGAGCAGTACTTC. This codes for CAGSFGETEQYF.

The rearrangement uses TRBV7-3 and TRBJ2-3; the D gene is possibly TRBD2 (6 bases). Deletions cut 5 bases from V and 5 bases from J, with 17 bases between. The CDR3 is 15 amino acids. Germline lookup yields CDR1 SGHTA and CDR2 FQGTGA. The CDR3 DNA follows: TGTGCCAGCAGCCAACGGGGCGGGGCGGGAGATACGCAGTATTTT. This gives the protein CASSQRGGAGDTQYF.